These 17 T cell receptor beta chains share one sample of origin, sequenced in a study of OX40 agonist ivuxolimab in advanced cancers. Libraries were prepared by immunoSEQ multiplex PCR; TCRdb keeps only in-frame clonotypes and omits some of them. The sample has over 85,000 clones; around four fifths are singletons. Sample: CD4+ or CD8+ T cells sorted from blood, taken in a trial of the OX40 agonist ivuxolimab. These receptors all come from an adult with an advanced solid tumor such as melanoma, head and neck, liver or kidney cancer.

The rearrangement links TRBV7-6 to TRBJ2-3, with 7 bases identical to TRBD1. The trim removed 5 bases at V and 0 bases at J, leaving 5 bases unmatched. Germline CDR1 reads SGHVS; CDR2 reads FNYEAQ. The CDR3 sequence is 15 residues long. The CDR3 bases are TGTGCCAGCAGCCCTAAGGGGGCAAGCACAGATACGCAGTATTTT. It encodes CASSPKGASTDTQYF.

This clone was observed once. CDR3 sequence: CASSLEDAEQYF. As DNA, the CDR3 is TGTGCCAGCAGCTTAGAGGACGCCGAGCAGTACTTC. The rearrangement joins TRBV7-2 to TRBJ2-7; D remains unclear. Trimming shortened V by 1 base and J by 6 bases, and 7 bases separated the two germline ends. From germline, CDR1 is SGHTA and CDR2 FQGNSA. This CDR3 has 12 residues. Looking up the rest from reference TRBV7-2 and TRBJ2-7 gives the full variable domain: GAGVSQSPSNKVTEKGKDVELRCDPISGHTALYWYRQSLGQGLEFLIYFQGNSAPDKSGLPSDRFSAERTGGSVSTLTIQRTQQEDSAVYLCASSLEDAEQYFGPGTRLTVT.

The genes are TRBV6-5 and TRBJ1-6; D is unresolved. The CDR3 covers 15 residues. V was pared by 6 bases and J by 8 bases, with 17 bases between. Germline values: CDR1 MNHEY, CDR2 SVGAGI. In nucleotides, the CDR3 is TGTGCCAGCAGCTACGCCTCAGGTTGGGATTCACCCCTCCACTTT. Its translation: CASSYASGWDSPLHF.

J is TRBJ2-1 and V is TRBV28; D is unclear. The CDR3 spans 14 residues. Trimming pared 8 bases from V and 6 bases from J, leaving 17 bases between. Germline loops: CDR1 MDHEN, CDR2 SYDVKM. CDR3: CASLSSTARNEQFF. The CDR3 nucleotides read TGTGCCAGCCTTAGCTCAACCGCCCGCAATGAGCAGTTCTTC. The full variable domain, rest sourced from reference TRBV28 and TRBJ2-1, is DVKVTQSSRYLVKRTGEKVFLECVQDMDHENMFWYRQDPGLGLRLIYFSYDVKMKEKGDIPEGYSVSREKKERFSLILESASTNQTSMYLCASLSSTARNEQFFGPGTRLTVL.

This clone was detected a few times. The chain is built from TRBV6-5 and TRBJ1-2, with 7 bases fitting TRBD1. The ends lost 4 bases at V and 6 bases at J; junction bases unmatched: 5. The CDR3 is made up of 13 amino acids. Germline-derived CDR1 and CDR2 are MNHEY and SVGAGI. CDR3 nucleotides: TGTGCCAGCAGTTTCGGCGGACAGGATGGCTACACCTTC. This codes for CASSFGGQDGYTF.

V is TRBV19 and J is TRBJ1-1, with TRBD1 matching 10 bases. The CDR3 covers 16 residues. The V gene end was trimmed by 6 bases and the J gene end by 4 bases; junction bases not matched to a gene: 11. In germline, CDR1 is LNHDA, CDR2 SQIVND (reference sequence). CDR3 nucleotides: TGTGCCAGTAGCCGAATGGGAGGGACAGGGGCCACTGAAGCTTTCTTT. Encoded protein: CASSRMGGTGATEAFF.

The chain carries TRBV4-3 and TRBJ2-3; D is perhaps TRBD1 (5 bases). Germline V gene lookup returns CDR1 LGHNA and CDR2 YSLEER. Trimming removed 3 bases from V and 0 bases from J, with 19 bases in between. This CDR3 contains 18 residues. In nucleotides, the CDR3 is TGCGCCAGCAGCCAGACCTATTCAGGGATTTCTAGCACAGATACGCAGTATTTT. Amino acid sequence: CASSQTYSGISSTDTQYF.

The chain couples TRBV7-9 to TRBJ1-5; no reliable D call. The CDR3 length is 12 residues. V was trimmed by 4 bases and J by 7 bases, leaving 8 bases between them. CDR1 is SEHNR and CDR2 is FQNEAQ in the germline V gene (reference sequence). The CDR3 loop reads CASSYPRQPQHF. The CDR3, as DNA: TGTGCCAGCAGCTACCCCAGGCAGCCCCAGCATTTT.

The table lists this clone with a count of one. This chain links TRBV6-6 with TRBJ1-5; D possibly corresponds to TRBD1 (6 bases). Trimming shortened V by 5 bases and J by 0 bases, and 8 bases separated the two germline ends. This CDR3 spans 14 amino acids. CDR1 MNHNY and CDR2 SVGAGI come from the germline V gene (reference sequence). The CDR3 bases are TGTGCCAGCAGTAGGGACAATAGCAATCAGCCCCAGCATTTT. Translating it yields CASSRDNSNQPQHF.

V usage is TRBV19 and J usage is TRBJ1-6; the D gene is possibly TRBD1 (6 bases). The CDR3 runs to 14 residues. Germline V gene sequence: CDR1 LNHDA, CDR2 SQIVND (reference sequence). V was cut by 6 bases and J by 9 bases, with 15 bases left in between. The chain's CDR3 is CASSQDGGGSPLHF. The DNA for the CDR3 is TGTGCCAGTAGCCAGGACGGGGGCGGTTCACCCCTCCACTTT.

This sequence joins TRBV10-3 and TRBJ1-1; D uncertain. V gave up 3 bases and J gave up 1 base, with 9 bases separating them. Germline CDR1 is ENHRY and CDR2 is SYGVKD. The CDR3 has 14 amino acids. The CDR3 sequence: CAISEMEGNTEAFF. In DNA form, the CDR3 reads TGTGCCATCAGTGAAATGGAAGGGAACACTGAAGCTTTCTTT.

The chain recombines TRBV5-6 with TRBJ1-1; unclear D gene. CDR1 SGHDT and CDR2 YYEEEE come from the germline V gene. V shed 4 bases and J shed 3 bases, with 13 bases lying between them. The CDR3 is made up of 14 amino acids. CDR3 in amino acids: CASSRLEWDTEAFF. As DNA, the CDR3 is TGTGCCAGCAGCAGACTGGAGTGGGACACTGAAGCTTTCTTT.

In its sample, this clone was seen a few times. The chain has TRBV19 and TRBJ1-1; tentative D call: TRBD1 (5 bases). The CDR3 contains 12 residues. V was trimmed by 6 bases and J by 0 bases, leaving 5 bases between them. CDR1 and CDR2 (germline): LNHDA, SQIVND (reference sequence). DNA for the CDR3: TGTGCCAGTAGGGGACTGAACACTGAAGCTTTCTTT. It specifies CASRGLNTEAFF.

The genes are TRBV4-3 and TRBJ2-1; no clear D. The CDR3 runs 14 residues. V shed 0 bases and J shed 5 bases, with 8 bases lying between them. Germline-derived CDR1 and CDR2 are LGHNA and YSLEER. CDR3 residues: CASSQDLTNNEQFF. CDR3 DNA sequence: TGCGCCAGCAGCCAAGATCTGACAAACAATGAGCAGTTCTTC.

The J gene is TRBJ2-3, the V gene TRBV2; the D is unclear. The CDR3 covers 13 residues. The V end was cut by 6 bases, the J end by 2 bases, with 9 bases between. CDR1 and CDR2 from the germline V gene are SNHLY and FYNNEI. As DNA, the CDR3 is TGTGCCAGCAGAATACGACTCACAGATACGCAGTATTTT. It codes for CASRIRLTDTQYF. Filled out from reference TRBV2 and TRBJ2-3, the complete variable domain reads EPEVTQTPSHQVTQMGQEVILRCVPISNHLYFYWYRQILGQKVEFLVSFYNNEISEKSEIFDDQFSVERPDGSNFTLKIRSTKLEDSAMYFCASRIRLTDTQYFGPGTRLTVL.

The DNA for the CDR3 is TGTGCCAGCAGTTCGAGCCGGGACAGGGGTTTCGGGGAGCTGTTTTTT. Its protein product is CASSSSRDRGFGELFF. The chain recombines TRBV6-5 with TRBJ2-2, with 10 bases that match TRBD1. J gave up 7 bases and V 4 bases, and 9 bases lay outside the gene matches. This CDR3 spans 16 amino acids. Germline V gives CDR1 MNHEY, CDR2 SVGAGI.

The CDR3 protein is CASRRDRVRQPQHF. CDR3 bases: TGTGCCAGCAGACGGGACAGGGTCCGACAGCCCCAGCATTTT. The V and J genes are TRBV2 and TRBJ1-5, with TRBD1 identical over 9 bases. Germline V gene data show CDR1 as SNHLY and CDR2 as FYNNEI. With 6 bases clipped from V and 7 bases from J, the junction kept 7 bases outside the gene matches. This CDR3 is 14 amino acids long.